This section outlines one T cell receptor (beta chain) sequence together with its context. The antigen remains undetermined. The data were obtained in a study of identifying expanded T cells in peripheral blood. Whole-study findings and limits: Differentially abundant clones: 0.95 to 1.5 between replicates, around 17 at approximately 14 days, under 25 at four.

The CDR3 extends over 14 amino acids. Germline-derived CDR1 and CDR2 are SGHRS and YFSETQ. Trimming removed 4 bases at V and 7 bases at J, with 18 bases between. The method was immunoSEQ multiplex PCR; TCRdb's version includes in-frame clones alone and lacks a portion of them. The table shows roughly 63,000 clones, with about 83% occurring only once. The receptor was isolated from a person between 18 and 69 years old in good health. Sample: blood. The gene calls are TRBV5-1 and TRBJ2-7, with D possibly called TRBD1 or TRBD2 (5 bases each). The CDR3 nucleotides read TGCGCCAGCAGCCAAGAACCAAGGGGCGGGGAGCAGTACTTC. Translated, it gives CASSQEPRGGEQYF.